This T cell receptor (beta chain) was profiled in a study of post-analysis software for immune sequencing data (dated by TCRdb to about 2015). In the study overall: Disease courses on record covered relapsing-remitting, secondary progressive and progressive-relapsing multiple sclerosis, though some patients had no subtype annotation. Patient repertoires were compared against ten to twelve previously published healthy control repertoires from donors aged roughly 6 to 27 years. A subset of samples was prepared in parallel using single-end sample barcoding, then pooled and co-amplified after Illumina adapter ligation.

To demonstrate the VDJtools post-analysis software, the study profiled TCR beta repertoires from the peripheral blood of about a dozen young patients with multiple sclerosis. The multiple sclerosis patients were children and adolescents ranging in age from roughly 6 to 15 years. The V end loses 2 bases and the J end loses 3 bases, and a stretch of 8 bases separates them. The CDR3 runs 13 residues from the cysteine to the phenylalanine. Solely the CDR3 DNA is kept, with 39 bases framed from the first base. The germline V gene provides CDR1 KGHSH and CDR2 LQKENI. The library was produced with PCR. TCRdb names Illumina HiSeq 2500 as the instrument used. Unique molecular identifiers were incorporated into TCR beta cDNA libraries to reduce PCR and sequencing biases. Roughly 0.5 million cDNA molecules were obtained per 1 to 10 million input T cells, so each molecule approximated one T cell. The same protocol used for the earlier healthy control dataset was applied to prepare and sequence the patient libraries. Samples belonging to the same batch were prepared together, multiplexed and sequenced on a shared HiSeq lane. The study's own analysis went as follows. MIGEC was used to process the raw barcoded reads, and molecular identifier groups with only a single read were discarded before consensus assembly and CDR3 extraction. VDJtools was used for post-analysis of the clonotype tables, and diversity was normalized by down-sampling every dataset to the size of the smallest sample. In repertoire overlap clustering, CDR3 amino acid sequences, but not nucleotide sequences, were matched to correct batch-related cross-sample contamination. Starting from the raw public reads, TCRdb applied fastp trimming at Q25, assembled clones with MiXCR and retained in-frame beta chains. Rows with one shared CDR3 protein collapse into an entry with the most common genes and DNA. For this entry, the V and J calls and clone size follow TCRdb and not the study's own pipeline. Within this sample are 750,000 to 950,000 distinct CDR3 sequences, with approximately 53% of them counted one time only. Of the sample, roughly 4.4% is held by the ten largest clones.

Broader findings and caveats from the paper: Several TRBV segments, including TRBV5-6, TRBV5-1 and TRBV20-1, were significantly more frequent in patients than controls. The control group was slightly older than the multiple sclerosis patient group. When samples were clustered directly using the F measure, samples prepared in the same batch co-clustered strongly, which prompted a batch-effect correction. Normalized Chao1 diversity was significantly lower in multiple sclerosis patients than controls, suggesting substantial peripheral T-cell clonal expansion.

A remark on this clonotype: Its target antigen remains unknown. No qualities accompany the bases; no much larger clone lies one base away.

This receptor was obtained from a girl aged 5-17 years with multiple sclerosis. Recombination linked TRBV18 to TRBJ2-7, with the D gene too uncertain to name. The sequenced sample was blood. The DNA reads TGTGCCAGCTCACCAGAGTCAAGCTACGAGCAGTACTTC. This sequence encodes CASSPESSYEQYF. The reference TRBV18 and TRBJ2-7 proteins fill in what lies around the CDR3, so the full variable domain reads NAGVMQNPRHLVRRRGQEARLRCSPMKGHSHVYWYRQLPEEGLKFMVYLQKENIIDESGMPKERFSAEFPKEGPSILRIQQVVRGDSAAYFCASSPESSYEQYFGPGTRLTVT.